The 4 T cell receptor beta chains below all came from one sample that was sequenced in a study of blood T cell repertoires in COVID-19. Sequencing was performed with immunoSEQ multiplex PCR; in TCRdb, only in-frame clones are kept and a portion is missing. The sample has roughly 140,000 clones; about 85% are singletons. The material sequenced was peripheral blood. These receptors came from an older woman with acute or convalescent COVID-19.

The genes are TRBV19 and TRBJ2-7, with a weak D call TRBD1 (5 bases). V was shortened by 3 bases and J by 4 bases, with 13 bases between the two germline ends. This CDR3 is built from 14 residues. Germline V lookup: CDR1 LNHDA, CDR2 SQIVND (reference sequence). The CDR3 sequence is CASSIHGAGYEQYV. CDR3 nucleotide sequence: TGTGCCAGTAGTATTCATGGAGCAGGGTACGAGCAGTACGTC.

A few counts support this clone. The V call is TRBV4-1, the J call TRBJ2-3, with D tentatively TRBD2 (6 bases). The V gene lost 3 bases and the J gene lost 6 bases, with 13 bases spanning the gap. Looked up from germline, CDR1 is MGHRA and CDR2 is YSYEKL. This CDR3 has 14 residues. Written as DNA, the CDR3 is TGCGCCAGCAGCCACCCGCGGGGCCGGGATACGCAGTATTTT. Protein: CASSHPRGRDTQYF.

This clone has a handful of counts. This chain connects TRBV29-1 to TRBJ1-2; unclear D gene. Germline CDR1 reads SQVTM; CDR2 reads ANQGSEA. The V and J ends lost 5 bases and 2 bases respectively, with 12 bases between them. The CDR3 covers 13 residues. The DNA of the CDR3 is TGCAGCGTTAAGAGGGAGTTGAACTATGGCTACACCTTC. This codes for CSVKRELNYGYTF.

The chain couples TRBV27 to TRBJ1-3; TRBD1 matches 7 bases. The germline V gene has CDR1 MNHEY and CDR2 SMNVEV (reference sequence). CDR3 length: 15 amino acids. V shed 6 bases and J 1 base; nucleotides not matched to a gene: 6. The CDR3 sequence: CASRLTGHSGNTIYF. CDR3 sequence (DNA): TGTGCCAGCAGATTGACAGGGCATTCTGGAAACACCATATATTTT.